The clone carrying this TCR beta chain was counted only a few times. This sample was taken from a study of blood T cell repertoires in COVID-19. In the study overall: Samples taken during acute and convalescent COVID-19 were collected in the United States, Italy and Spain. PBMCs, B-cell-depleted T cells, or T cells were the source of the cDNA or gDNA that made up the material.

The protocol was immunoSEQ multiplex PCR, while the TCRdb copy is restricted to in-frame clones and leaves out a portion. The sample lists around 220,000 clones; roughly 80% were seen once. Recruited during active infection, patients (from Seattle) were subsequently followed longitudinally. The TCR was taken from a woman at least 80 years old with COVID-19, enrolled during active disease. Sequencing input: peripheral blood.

This CDR3 is CASSSGWGVNEQFF. The CDR3 DNA follows: TGCGCCAGCAGCTCCGGGTGGGGCGTGAATGAGCAGTTCTTC. The chain links TRBV5-1 to TRBJ2-1; maybe TRBD1 (5 bases). V was trimmed by 3 bases and J by 7 bases, leaving 14 bases between them. Germline V gives CDR1 SGHRS, CDR2 YFSETQ. CDR3 length: 14 amino acids.